This T cell receptor beta chain derives from a study of blood T cell repertoires in COVID-19. For the study at large: PBMCs, B-cell-depleted T cells, or T cells provided the cDNA or gDNA that made up the material.

Authors' analysis steps: Reference gene primer amplification yielded estimated nucleated cell counts. TCRdb keeps only in-frame clones here, not all; method: immunoSEQ multiplex PCR. The DNA was the basis for D and trimming; V, J and clone size are from that table. The sample records around 26,000 clones, about four fifths being singletons. The sequence came from a human donor in a cohort sampled during active COVID-19. The sequenced sample was peripheral blood.

CDR3 bases: TGTGCCAGCAGCCATATTCGACAGGGGGCTCCCCCCCGGGACTATGGCTACACCTTC. Translation gives CASSHIRQGAPPRDYGYTF. This chain joins TRBV7-2 and TRBJ1-2; 10 nucleotides match TRBD1. V was clipped by 5 bases and J by 3 bases; unmatched bases: 18. Germline CDR1 SGHTA, CDR2 FQGNSA. The CDR3 covers 19 residues.